What follows describes a single T cell receptor beta chain. Germline and junction disagree at one end, which may indicate a read error. This CDR3 region has 13 residues. Germline lookup yields CDR1 KGHSH and CDR2 LQKENI. The sample is drawn from a study of blood T cell repertoires in COVID-19. Study information: COVID-19 samples, acute and convalescent, were from the United States, Italy and Spain.

Authors' processing steps: Using reference gene primer amplification, nucleated cell counts were estimated. Sequencing used immunoSEQ multiplex PCR; TCRdb keeps in-frame clones, though not all of them. The V and J calls and the clone size are those of that table, but D and trimming were determined from the DNA. Here the sample spans around 280,000 clones, about nine tenths being singletons. The source is a woman in her forties who had recovered from COVID-19. The rearrangement joins TRBV18 to TRBJ1-1, with D tentatively TRBD1 (6 bases). The specimen sequenced was PBMCs or T cells enriched from blood (not recorded which). The CDR3 protein is CASSPGTNSEAFF. The CDR3 nucleotides are TGTGCCAGCTCGCCCGGGACAAACAGTGAAGCTTTCTTT.